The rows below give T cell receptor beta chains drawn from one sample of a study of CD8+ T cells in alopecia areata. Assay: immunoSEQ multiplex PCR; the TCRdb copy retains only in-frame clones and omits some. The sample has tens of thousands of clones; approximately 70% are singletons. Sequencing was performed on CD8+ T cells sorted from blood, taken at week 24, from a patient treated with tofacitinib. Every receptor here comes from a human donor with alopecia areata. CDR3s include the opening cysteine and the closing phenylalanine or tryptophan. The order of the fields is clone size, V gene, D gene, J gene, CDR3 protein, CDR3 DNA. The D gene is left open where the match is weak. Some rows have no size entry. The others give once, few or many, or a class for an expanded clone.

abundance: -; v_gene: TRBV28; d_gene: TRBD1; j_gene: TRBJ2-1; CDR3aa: CASSLILQGALNEQFF; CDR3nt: TGTGCCAGCAGTTTAATTCTACAGGGGGCGCTCAATGAGCAGTTCTTC
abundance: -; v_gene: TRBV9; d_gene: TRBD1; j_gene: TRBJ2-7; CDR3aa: CASSAKQGGRQYF; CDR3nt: TGTGCCAGCAGCGCAAAACAGGGGGGTAGGCAGTACTTC
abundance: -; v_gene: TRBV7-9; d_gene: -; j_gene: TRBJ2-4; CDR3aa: CASSLTDAGLGIQYF; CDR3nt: TGTGCCAGCAGCTTAACGGACGCAGGACTCGGCATTCAGTACTTC
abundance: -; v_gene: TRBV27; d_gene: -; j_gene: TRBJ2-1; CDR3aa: CASGLLDEQFF; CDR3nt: TGTGCCAGCGGGCTCCTCGATGAGCAGTTCTTC
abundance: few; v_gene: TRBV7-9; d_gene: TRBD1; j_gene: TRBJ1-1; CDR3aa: CASSLGQPNTEAFF; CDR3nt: TGTGCCAGCAGCTTGGGACAGCCGAACACTGAAGCTTTCTTT
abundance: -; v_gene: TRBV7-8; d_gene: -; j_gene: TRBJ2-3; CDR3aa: CASSLLGGTDTQYF; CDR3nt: TGTGCCAGCAGCTTGTTAGGTGGGACAGATACGCAGTATTTT
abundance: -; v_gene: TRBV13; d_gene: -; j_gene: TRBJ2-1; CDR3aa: CASSLGGPNEQFF; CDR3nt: TGTGCCAGCAGCTTAGGAGGGCCTAATGAGCAGTTCTTC
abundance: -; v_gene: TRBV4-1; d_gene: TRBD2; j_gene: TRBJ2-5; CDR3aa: CASSQETSGVYRGETQYF; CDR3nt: TGCGCCAGCAGCCAAGAGACTAGCGGGGTATACAGGGGAGAGACCCAGTACTTC
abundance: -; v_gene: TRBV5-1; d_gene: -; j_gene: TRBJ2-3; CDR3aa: CASSSGTVRVDTQYF; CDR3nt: TGCGCCAGCAGCTCCGGGACTGTGAGGGTAGATACGCAGTATTTT
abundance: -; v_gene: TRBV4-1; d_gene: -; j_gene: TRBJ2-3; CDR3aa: CASSQVSPDTQYF; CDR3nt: TGCGCCAGCAGCCAAGTATCTCCAGATACGCAGTATTTT
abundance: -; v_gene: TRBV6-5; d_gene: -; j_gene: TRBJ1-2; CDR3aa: CASSYFSGYGYTF; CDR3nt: TGTGCCAGCAGTTACTTCTCAGGGTATGGCTACACCTTC
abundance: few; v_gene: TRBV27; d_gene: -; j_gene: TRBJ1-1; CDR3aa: CASSGDGNTEAFF; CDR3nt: TGTGCCAGCAGTGGGGACGGGAACACTGAAGCTTTCTTT
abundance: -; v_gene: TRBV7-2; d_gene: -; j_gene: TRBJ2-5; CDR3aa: CASSSPFPVEETQYF; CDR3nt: TGTGCCAGCAGCTCGCCTTTTCCCGTGGAAGAGACCCAGTACTTC
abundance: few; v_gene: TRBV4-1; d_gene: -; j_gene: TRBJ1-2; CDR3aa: CASSHPPRGTPANYGYTF; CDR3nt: TGCGCCAGCAGCCACCCTCCCCGTGGGACACCAGCTAACTATGGCTACACCTTC
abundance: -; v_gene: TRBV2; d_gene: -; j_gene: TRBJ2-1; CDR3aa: CASSEFVAAGYNEQFF; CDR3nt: TGTGCCAGCAGTGAGTTTGTAGCGGCGGGATACAATGAGCAGTTCTTC
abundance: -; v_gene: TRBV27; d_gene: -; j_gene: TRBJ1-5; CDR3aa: CASSLGRGPYSNQPQHF; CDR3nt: TGTGCCAGCAGTTTGGGACGGGGCCCGTATAGCAATCAGCCCCAGCATTTT
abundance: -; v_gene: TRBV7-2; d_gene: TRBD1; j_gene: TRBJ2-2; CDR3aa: CASSLGQGAAGELFF; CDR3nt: TGTGCCAGCAGCTTGGGACAGGGGGCGGCCGGGGAGCTGTTTTTT
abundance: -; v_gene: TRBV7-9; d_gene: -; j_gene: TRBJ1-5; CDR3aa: CASSLGAGLSNQPQHF; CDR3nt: TGTGCCAGCAGCTTAGGGGCAGGACTTAGCAATCAGCCCCAGCATTTT
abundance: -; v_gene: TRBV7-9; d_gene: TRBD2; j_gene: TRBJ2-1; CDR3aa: CASNIAGYEQFF; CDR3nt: TGTGCCAGCAATATAGCGGGATATGAGCAGTTCTTC
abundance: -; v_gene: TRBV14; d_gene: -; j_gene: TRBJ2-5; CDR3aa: CASSGSGLSETQYF; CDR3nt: TGTGCCAGCAGCGGATCGGGGCTCTCCGAGACCCAGTACTTC
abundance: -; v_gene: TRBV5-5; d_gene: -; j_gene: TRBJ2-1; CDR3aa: CASTAGPDEQFF; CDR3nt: TGTGCCAGCACCGCAGGGCCCGATGAGCAGTTCTTC
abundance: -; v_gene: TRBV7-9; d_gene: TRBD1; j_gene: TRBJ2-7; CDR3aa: CASSGRDRVYEQYF; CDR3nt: TGTGCCAGCAGCGGCAGGGACAGGGTCTACGAGCAGTACTTC
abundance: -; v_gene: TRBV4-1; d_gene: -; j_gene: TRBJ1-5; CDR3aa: CASSRWQSNQPQHF; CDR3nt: TGCGCCAGCAGCCGGTGGCAGAGCAATCAGCCCCAGCATTTT
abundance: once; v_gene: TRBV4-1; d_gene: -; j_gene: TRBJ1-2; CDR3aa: CASSQVGPPGYTF; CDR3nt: TGCGCCAGCAGCCAAGTGGGTCCCCCTGGCTACACCTTC
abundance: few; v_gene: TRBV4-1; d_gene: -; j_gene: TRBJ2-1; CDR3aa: CASSQMDSAYNEQFF; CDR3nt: TGCGCCAGCAGCCAGATGGACTCCGCCTACAATGAGCAGTTCTTC
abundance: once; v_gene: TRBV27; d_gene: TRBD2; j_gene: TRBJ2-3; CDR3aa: CASSDLAGITDTQYF; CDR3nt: TGTGCCAGCAGTGACCTAGCGGGGATCACAGATACGCAGTATTTT
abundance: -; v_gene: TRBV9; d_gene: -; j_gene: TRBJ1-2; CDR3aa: CASSGTRVVGFSYTF; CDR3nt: TGTGCCAGCAGCGGAACAAGAGTGGTGGGCTTCAGCTACACCTTC
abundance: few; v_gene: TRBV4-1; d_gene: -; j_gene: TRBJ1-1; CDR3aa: CASSPGAGMNTEAFF; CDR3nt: TGCGCCAGCAGCCCAGGGGCAGGGATGAACACTGAAGCTTTCTTT
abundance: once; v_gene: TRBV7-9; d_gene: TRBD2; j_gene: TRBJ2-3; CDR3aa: CASRSGTSGFTDTQYF; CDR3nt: TGTGCCAGCAGATCCGGGACTAGCGGGTTCACAGATACGCAGTATTTT
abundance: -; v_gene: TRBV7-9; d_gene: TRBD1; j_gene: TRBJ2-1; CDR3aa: CASSSSGQGYNEQFF; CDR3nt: TGTGCCAGCAGCTCGTCGGGACAGGGGTACAATGAGCAGTTCTTC
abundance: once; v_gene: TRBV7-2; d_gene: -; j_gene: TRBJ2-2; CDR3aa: CASSFWGADTGELFF; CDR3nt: TGTGCCAGCAGCTTCTGGGGGGCCGACACCGGGGAGCTGTTTTTT
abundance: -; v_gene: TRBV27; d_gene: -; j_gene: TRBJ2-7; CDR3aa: CASSSWRTTYEQYF; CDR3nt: TGTGCCAGCAGTTCCTGGCGGACTACCTACGAGCAGTACTTC
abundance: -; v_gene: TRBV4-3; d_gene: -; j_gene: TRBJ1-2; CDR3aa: CASSQDRTEGRVYGYTF; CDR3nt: TGCGCCAGCAGCCAAGATCGGACGGAAGGGAGGGTCTATGGCTACACCTTC
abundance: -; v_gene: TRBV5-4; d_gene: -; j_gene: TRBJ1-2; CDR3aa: CASSLLEGIYGYTF; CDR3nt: TGTGCCAGCAGCTTGCTTGAGGGGATCTATGGCTACACCTTC
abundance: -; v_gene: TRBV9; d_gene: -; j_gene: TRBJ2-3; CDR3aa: CASSPPGVTDTQYF; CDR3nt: TGTGCCAGCAGCCCGCCCGGGGTCACAGATACGCAGTATTTT
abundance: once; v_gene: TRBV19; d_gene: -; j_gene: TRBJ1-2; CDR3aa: CASSTRQMRDYGYTF; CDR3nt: TGTGCCAGTAGTACAAGACAGATGAGGGACTATGGCTACACCTTC
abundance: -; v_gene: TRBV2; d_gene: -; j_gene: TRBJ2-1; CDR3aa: CASSEGGVYEQFF; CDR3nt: TGTGCCAGCAGTGAAGGGGGGGTGTATGAGCAGTTCTTC
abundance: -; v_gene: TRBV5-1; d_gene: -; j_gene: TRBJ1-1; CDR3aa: CASSLLGVNTEAFF; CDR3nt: TGCGCCAGCAGCTTGCTCGGGGTGAACACTGAAGCTTTCTTT
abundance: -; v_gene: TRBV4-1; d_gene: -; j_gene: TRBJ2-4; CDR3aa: CASSQMTSTSAKNIQYF; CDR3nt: TGCGCCAGCAGCCAAATGACTAGTACCTCGGCCAAAAACATTCAGTACTTC
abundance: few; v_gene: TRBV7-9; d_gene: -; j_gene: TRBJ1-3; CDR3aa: CASSLLDSFGNTIYF; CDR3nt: TGTGCCAGCAGCTTACTGGATTCTTTCGGAAACACCATATATTTT
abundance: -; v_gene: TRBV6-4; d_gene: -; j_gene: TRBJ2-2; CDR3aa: CASSYLRSGELFF; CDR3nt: TGTGCCAGCAGTTACTTGCGTTCCGGGGAGCTGTTTTTT
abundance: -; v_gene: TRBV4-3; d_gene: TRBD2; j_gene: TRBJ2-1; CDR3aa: CASSQDRWGGDYNEQFF; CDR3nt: TGCGCCAGCAGCCAAGATCGGTGGGGGGGAGATTACAATGAGCAGTTCTTC
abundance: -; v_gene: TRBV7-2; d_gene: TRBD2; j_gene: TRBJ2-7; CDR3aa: CASSLTSGKGTYEQYF; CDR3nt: TGTGCCAGCAGCCTGACTAGCGGGAAGGGGACCTACGAGCAGTACTTC
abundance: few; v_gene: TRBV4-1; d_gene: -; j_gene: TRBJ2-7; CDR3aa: CASSHGGEQYF; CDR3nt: TGCGCCAGCAGCCACGGCGGCGAGCAGTACTTC
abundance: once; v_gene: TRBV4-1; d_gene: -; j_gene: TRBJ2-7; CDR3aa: CASSRFVRRTSYEQYF; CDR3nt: TGCGCCAGCAGCCGATTCGTTCGCAGGACCTCCTACGAGCAGTACTTC
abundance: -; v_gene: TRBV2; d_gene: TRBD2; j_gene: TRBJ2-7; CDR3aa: CASSVSGAAYEQYF; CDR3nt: TGTGCCAGCAGCGTAAGCGGGGCCGCCTACGAGCAGTACTTC
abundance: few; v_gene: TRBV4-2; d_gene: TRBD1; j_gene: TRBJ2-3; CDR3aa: CASSQAPGQGADTQYF; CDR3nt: TGTGCCAGCAGCCAGGCCCCGGGACAGGGGGCAGATACGCAGTATTTT
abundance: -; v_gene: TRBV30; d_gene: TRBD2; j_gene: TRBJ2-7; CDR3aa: CAWRETSGSYEQYF; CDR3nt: TGTGCCTGGAGGGAGACTAGCGGGAGCTACGAGCAGTACTTC
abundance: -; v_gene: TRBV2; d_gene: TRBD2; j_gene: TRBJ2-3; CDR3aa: CATWWSSGKDTQYF; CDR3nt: TGTGCCACCTGGTGGTCTAGCGGGAAGGATACGCAGTATTTT
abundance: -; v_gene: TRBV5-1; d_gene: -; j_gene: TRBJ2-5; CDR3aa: CASSLRWALETQYF; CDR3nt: TGCGCCAGCAGCTTGAGGTGGGCCTTGGAGACCCAGTACTTC
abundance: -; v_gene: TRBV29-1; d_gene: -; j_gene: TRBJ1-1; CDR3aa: CSVEDDAVGWNTEAFF; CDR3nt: TGCAGCGTTGAAGACGACGCCGTGGGTTGGAACACTGAAGCTTTCTTT
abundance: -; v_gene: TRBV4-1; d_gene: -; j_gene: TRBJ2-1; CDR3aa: CASSQGALVLHEQFF; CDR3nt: TGCGCCAGCAGCCAAGGGGCACTAGTTCTCCATGAGCAGTTCTTC
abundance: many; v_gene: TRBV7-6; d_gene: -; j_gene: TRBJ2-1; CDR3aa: CASSVGTQQFF; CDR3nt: TGTGCCAGCAGCGTGGGAACCCAGCAGTTCTTC
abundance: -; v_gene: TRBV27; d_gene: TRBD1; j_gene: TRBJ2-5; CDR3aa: CASRGTGETQYF; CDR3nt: TGTGCCAGCAGGGGGACAGGGGAGACCCAGTACTTC
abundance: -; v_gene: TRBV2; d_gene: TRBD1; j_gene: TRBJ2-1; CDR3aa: CASSEAQGVVDEQFF; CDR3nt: TGTGCCAGCAGTGAAGCGCAGGGGGTTGTGGATGAGCAGTTCTTC
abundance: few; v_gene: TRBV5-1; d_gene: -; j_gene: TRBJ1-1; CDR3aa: CASRKNTEAFF; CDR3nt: TGCGCCAGTAGGAAGAACACTGAAGCTTTCTTT
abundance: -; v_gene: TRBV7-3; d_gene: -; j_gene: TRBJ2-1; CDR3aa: CASSLGQGIEQFF; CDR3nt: TGTGCCAGCAGCTTAGGCCAGGGGATAGAGCAGTTCTTC
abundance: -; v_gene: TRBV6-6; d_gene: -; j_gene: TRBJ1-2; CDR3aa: CASSLSAGNYGYTF; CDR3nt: TGTGCCAGCAGTTTGTCAGCCGGGAACTATGGCTACACCTTC